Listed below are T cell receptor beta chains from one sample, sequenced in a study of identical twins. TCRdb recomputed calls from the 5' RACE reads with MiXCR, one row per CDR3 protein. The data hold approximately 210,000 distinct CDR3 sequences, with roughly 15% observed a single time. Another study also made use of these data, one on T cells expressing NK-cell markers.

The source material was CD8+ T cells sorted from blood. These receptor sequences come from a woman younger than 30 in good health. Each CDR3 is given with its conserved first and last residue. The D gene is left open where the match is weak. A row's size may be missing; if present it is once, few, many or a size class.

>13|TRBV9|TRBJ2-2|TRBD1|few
TGTGCCAGCACAAGACAGGGGACCGGGGAGCTGTTTTTT
CASTRQGTGELFF
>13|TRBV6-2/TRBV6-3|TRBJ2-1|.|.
TGTGCCAGCAGCGCAGCTAGCCCCTATGAGCAGTTCTTC
CASSAASPYEQFF
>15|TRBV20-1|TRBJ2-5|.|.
TGCAGTGCGCCCTGGGCTAGCGCCGTTCAGGAGACCCAGTACTTC
CSAPWASAVQETQYF
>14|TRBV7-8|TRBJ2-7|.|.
TGTGCCAGCGGTTCCTCAGGGCCCCTGGGAGAGCAGTACTTC
CASGSSGPLGEQYF
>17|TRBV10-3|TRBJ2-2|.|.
TGTGCCATCAGTGAGTTCGGTTGGGCGTCCGGGACCGGGGAGCTGTTTTTT
CAISEFGWASGTGELFF
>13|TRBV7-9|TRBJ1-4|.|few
TGTGCCAGCAACGGGGCAACTAATGAAAAACTGTTTTTT
CASNGATNEKLFF
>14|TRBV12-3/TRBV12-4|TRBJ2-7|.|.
TGTGCCAGCAGTTTTGAGGCTAGCTCCTACGAGCAGTACTTC
CASSFEASSYEQYF
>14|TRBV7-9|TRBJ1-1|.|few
TGTGCCAGCAGCTTCCCTAACGTGAACACTGAAGCTTTCTTT
CASSFPNVNTEAFF
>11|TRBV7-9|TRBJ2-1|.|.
TGTGCCAGCAGCTTAGGACTCGCCGAGTTCTTC
CASSLGLAEFF
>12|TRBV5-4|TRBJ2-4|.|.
TGTGCCAGCAGCCTCGAGGCAAGCATTCAGTACTTC
CASSLEASIQYF